This entry features one T cell receptor (beta chain) sequence. Here immunoSEQ multiplex PCR was the method, and the copy in TCRdb shows in-frame clones only, minus some. This repertoire shows under 200,000 clones, around nine tenths found once; its top ten account for 0.65% to 0.75%. These data come from a study of control samples from healthy donors and cancer patients. The CDR3 is made up of 14 amino acids. Trimming took off 0 bases at V and 7 bases at J, with 15 bases between the two ends. Germline lookup yields CDR1 SQVTM and CDR2 ANQGSEA. V is TRBV29-1 and J is TRBJ1-2; no firm D call. Input material: blood. This receptor was obtained from a woman in her twenties or thirties in good health. The CDR3: CSVEEFRYRSGYTF. CDR3 bases: TGCAGCGTTGAAGAATTCCGGTATCGGTCTGGCTACACCTTC.